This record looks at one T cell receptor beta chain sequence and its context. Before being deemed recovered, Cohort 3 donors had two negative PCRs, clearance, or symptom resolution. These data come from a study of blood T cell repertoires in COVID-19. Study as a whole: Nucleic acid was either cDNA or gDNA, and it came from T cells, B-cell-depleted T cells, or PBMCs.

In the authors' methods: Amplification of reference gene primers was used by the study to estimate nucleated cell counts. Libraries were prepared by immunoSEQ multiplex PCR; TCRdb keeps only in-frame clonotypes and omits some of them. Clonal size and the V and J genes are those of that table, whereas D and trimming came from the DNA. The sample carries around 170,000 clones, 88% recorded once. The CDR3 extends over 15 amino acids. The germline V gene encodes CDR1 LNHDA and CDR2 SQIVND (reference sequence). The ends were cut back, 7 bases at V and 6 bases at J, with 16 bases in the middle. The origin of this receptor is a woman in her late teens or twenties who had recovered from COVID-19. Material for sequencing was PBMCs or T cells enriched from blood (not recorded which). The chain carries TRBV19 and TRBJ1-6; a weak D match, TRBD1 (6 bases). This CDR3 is CASTTAQGSNSPLHF. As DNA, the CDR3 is TGTGCCAGTACCACCGCGCAGGGGAGTAATTCACCCCTCCACTTT.